Listed here are 13 T cell receptor beta chains from one sample, sequenced in a study of shared clonotypes between healthy human individuals. The data were produced by immunoSEQ multiplex PCR, yet TCRdb's version contains in-frame clones alone and is incomplete. The sample includes millions of clones, 90% to 95% of them seen just once. Sequenced sample: naive CD4+ T cells sorted from blood. The subset is: CD45RA+ positively selected. The receptor set was obtained from a man aged 18-30 years in good health.

The V gene is TRBV27, the J gene TRBJ1-5; TRBD1 matches at 8 bases. Germline V gene data show CDR1 as MNHEY and CDR2 as SMNVEV (reference sequence). The CDR3 covers 15 residues. V was clipped by 8 bases and J by 2 bases; unmatched bases: 8. The CDR3 coding sequence is TGTGCCAGCGGGCAGGCAGGGGGCGGCAATCAGCCCCAGCATTTT. Translating it yields CASGQAGGGNQPQHF.

V usage is TRBV4-1 and J usage is TRBJ2-5, with 10 bases lining up with TRBD1. Germline-derived CDR1 and CDR2 are MGHRA and YSYEKL. The trim removed 1 base at V and 2 bases at J, leaving 4 bases unmatched. This CDR3 is built from 16 residues. CDR3 sequence: CASSQAPGQGQETQYF. DNA for the CDR3: TGCGCCAGCAGCCAAGCTCCGGGACAGGGGCAAGAGACCCAGTACTTC.

The chain employs TRBV7-9 and TRBJ2-3; 8 positions agree with TRBD2. The CDR3 covers 15 residues. The germline gives CDR1 SEHNR, CDR2 FQNEAQ (reference sequence). V gave up 4 bases and J gave up 0 bases; unmatched junction bases: 3. CDR3 region: CASSYPGGSTDTQYF. As DNA, the CDR3 is TGTGCCAGCAGCTACCCGGGGGGGAGCACAGATACGCAGTATTTT.

V is TRBV30 and J is TRBJ2-1, with D possibly being TRBD1 (6 bases). The germline V gene encodes CDR1 GTSNPN and CDR2 SVGIG (reference sequence). Trimming pared 1 base from V and 2 bases from J, leaving 9 bases between. The CDR3 consists of 14 residues. The CDR3 loop is CAWSAHRAYNEQFF. The DNA for the CDR3 is TGTGCCTGGAGTGCCCACAGGGCCTACAATGAGCAGTTCTTC.

The J gene is TRBJ2-1, the V gene TRBV27; 9 nucleotides agree with TRBD2. V shed 3 bases and J 5 bases; nucleotides not matched to a gene: 8. The CDR3 is made up of 16 amino acids. Germline V lookup: CDR1 MNHEY, CDR2 SMNVEV (reference sequence). The CDR3 sequence: CASSFAGGPWDNEQFF. The CDR3 DNA reads TGTGCCAGCAGTTTTGCGGGGGGGCCATGGGACAATGAGCAGTTCTTC.

The V call is TRBV12-5, the J call TRBJ2-1; D is perhaps TRBD1 (6 bases). V was shortened by 11 bases and J by 5 bases, with 19 bases between the two germline ends. The CDR3 contains 14 residues. CDR1 LGHNT and CDR2 FRNRAP come from the germline V gene. The CDR3 spells CASQRDTFDNEQFF. Here the CDR3 DNA reads TGTGCTTCTCAGAGGGACACCTTTGACAATGAGCAGTTCTTC.

The CDR3 here is CASSSGLAGEYEQYF. The DNA for the CDR3 is TGTGCCAGCAGCTCGGGACTAGCGGGAGAATACGAGCAGTACTTC. This sequence joins TRBV7-2 and TRBJ2-7; 14 bases map to TRBD2. With V trimmed by 4 bases and J by 4 bases, 3 bases remained unmatched. CDR1 and CDR2 from the germline V gene are SGHTA and FQGNSA. The CDR3 totals 15 residues.

This chain joins TRBV5-6 and TRBJ2-5; the match to TRBD1 covers 10 bases. Germline V gene lookup returns CDR1 SGHDT and CDR2 YYEEEE. V gave up 4 bases and J gave up 5 bases; unmatched junction bases: 8. CDR3 length equals 15 residues. In DNA, the CDR3 is TGTGCCAGCAGCCCCGGGACAGGGGATTGGGAGACCCAGTACTTC. Protein sequence: CASSPGTGDWETQYF.

The V and J genes are TRBV4-1 and TRBJ1-5; tentative D call: TRBD1 (5 bases). Germline CDR1 is MGHRA and CDR2 is YSYEKL. Deletions cut 1 base from V and 9 bases from J, with 19 bases between. This CDR3 comprises 16 residues. CDR3 protein: CASSQAKGALGGPQHF. The CDR3 nucleotides are TGCGCCAGCAGCCAAGCGAAAGGGGCCCTCGGAGGGCCCCAGCATTTT.

Points on this clone: One junction end does not reproduce the germline sequence, and a read error may be involved. The chain couples TRBV28 to TRBJ2-3, with TRBD1 as a possible D gene (5 bases). CDR3 length equals 14 residues. Germline V lookup: CDR1 MDHEN, CDR2 SYDVKM. CDR3 sequence (DNA): TGTGCCAGCAGTCCGAGTATTGACACAGGTACGCAGTATTTT. Translated: CASSPSIDTGTQYF.

The chain has TRBV29-1 and TRBJ2-5, with D perhaps matching TRBD1 or TRBD2 (6 bases each). This CDR3 comprises 14 residues. Germline loops: CDR1 SQVTM, CDR2 ANQGSEA. Deletions cut 4 bases from V and 1 base from J, with 13 bases between. The CDR3 DNA follows: TGCAGCGTTGCCAAAGGGGGGCCCCAAGAGACCCAGTACTTC. It encodes CSVAKGGPQETQYF.

V usage is TRBV2 and J usage is TRBJ2-3; possible D gene TRBD2, 6 bases. Deletions cut 8 bases from V and 6 bases from J, with 15 bases between. The CDR3 has 13 residues. The germline gives CDR1 SNHLY, CDR2 FYNNEI. The CDR3 spells CASCQEGGDTQYF. The CDR3 DNA reads as TGTGCCAGCTGCCAGGAGGGTGGGGATACGCAGTATTTT.

This chain joins TRBV15 and TRBJ2-4; D unclear. Germline V lookup: CDR1 LNHNV, CDR2 YYDKDF (reference sequence). The CDR3 length is 12 residues. The V end was cut by 1 base, the J end by 13 bases, with 11 bases between. DNA of the CDR3: TGTGCCACCAGCAGAGGCTCGAGGCCCCAGTACTTC. Protein: CATSRGSRPQYF.